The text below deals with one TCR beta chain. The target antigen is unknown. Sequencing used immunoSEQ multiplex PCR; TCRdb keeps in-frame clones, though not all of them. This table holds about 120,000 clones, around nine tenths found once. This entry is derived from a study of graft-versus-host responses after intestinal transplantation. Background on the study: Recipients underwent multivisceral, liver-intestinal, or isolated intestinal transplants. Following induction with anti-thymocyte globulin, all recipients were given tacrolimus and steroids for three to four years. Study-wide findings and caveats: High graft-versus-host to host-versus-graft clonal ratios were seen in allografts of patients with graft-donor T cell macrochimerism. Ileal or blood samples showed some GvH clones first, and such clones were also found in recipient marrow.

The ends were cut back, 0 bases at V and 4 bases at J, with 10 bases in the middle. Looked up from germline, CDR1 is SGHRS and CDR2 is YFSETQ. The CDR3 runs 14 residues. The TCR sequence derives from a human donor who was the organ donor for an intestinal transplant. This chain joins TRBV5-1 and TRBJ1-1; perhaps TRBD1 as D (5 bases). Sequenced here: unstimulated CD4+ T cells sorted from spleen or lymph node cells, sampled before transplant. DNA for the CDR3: TGCGCCAGCAGCTTGGAGGGGAGGGGCACTGAAGCTTTCTTT. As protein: CASSLEGRGTEAFF. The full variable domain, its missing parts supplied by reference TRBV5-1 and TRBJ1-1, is KAGVTQTPRYLIKTRGQQVTLSCSPISGHRSVSWYQQTPGQGLQFLFEYFSETQRNKGNFPGRFSGRQFSNSRSEMNVSTLELGDSALYLCASSLEGRGTEAFFGQGTRLTVV.